This record looks at one TCR beta chain sequence and its context. Random hexamers were used to reverse transcribe the RNA input (about 0.45 to 1 ug). TCRdb called the immunoSEQ multiplex PCR reads again in MiXCR, with one record for every CDR3 protein. Of under 200,000 distinct CDR3 sequences in the sample, 80% to 95% were seen once. The data belong to a study of CD8 T cells in Susac syndrome. The TEMRA cells underwent FACS enrichment, while the CD8+ and CD4+ T cells underwent negative isolation. Trimming pared 6 bases from V and 6 bases from J, leaving 17 bases between. This CDR3 has 14 amino acids. The chain couples TRBV12-3 or TRBV12-4 to TRBJ1-2; D might be TRBD1 (6 bases). The sequence was collected from a human donor in good health. The source material was CD4+ T cells from PBMCs. The CDR3 nucleotides are TGTGCCAGCAGCGCGGCCCGGACAGCAGATGGCTACACCTTC. This codes for CASSAARTADGYTF.